The 23 T cell receptor beta chains presented below share a single source sample, sequenced in a study of T-cell reconstitution after alpha-beta-depleted transplantation in children. Preparation of the TCRbeta library involved a method that used unique molecular identifiers. TCRdb independently ran MiXCR on the PCR reads; one entry per CDR3 protein. The sample has 95,000 to 150,000 distinct CDR3 sequences, roughly 23% seen once. Sequenced material: PBMCs, mostly from graft donor cells, taken 180 days after TCRalphabeta/CD19-depleted stem cell transplant. The receptors here all came from a male patient aged 2 to 10 who had a stem cell transplant for chronic granulomatous disease, so the T cells may come from the graft donor.

The chain combines TRBV12-3 or TRBV12-4 with TRBJ2-7; 8 nucleotides line up with TRBD1. The CDR3 contains 14 residues. V trimming: 2 bases; J trimming: 4 bases; junction bases outside the gene matches: 4. CDR3 sequence reads: CASSLTGTGYEQYF. CDR3 in DNA: TGTGCCAGCAGTTTAACCGGGACAGGATACGAGCAGTACTTC.

V is TRBV3-1 and J is TRBJ1-3; D might be TRBD1 (6 bases). CDR3 length equals 17 residues. Trimming shortened V by 4 bases and J by 3 bases, and 19 bases separated the two germline ends. Germline CDR1 and CDR2: LGHDT and YNNKEL (reference sequence). The CDR3 coding sequence is TGTGCCAGCAGCCCCCGGGCGACGGGGGCTATTGGAAACACCATATATTTT. Protein product: CASSPRATGAIGNTIYF.

This clonotype was detected a few times. The chain couples TRBV11-2 to TRBJ2-1, with 10 bases lining up with TRBD2. Per the germline V gene, CDR1 is SGHAT and CDR2 is FQNNGV. This CDR3 region has 16 residues. Trimming cost V 1 base and J 8 bases; bases outside gene matches: 8. The CDR3, as DNA: TGTGCCAGCAGCTTAGGACTAGCGGGCCAAGTCCATGAGCAGTTCTTC. It is translated as CASSLGLAGQVHEQFF.

This clonotype was seen a handful of times. The chain uses TRBV20-1 and TRBJ2-3, with no clear D. Deletions cut 0 bases from V and 7 bases from J, with 8 bases between. The germline V gene encodes CDR1 DFQATT and CDR2 SNEGSKA (reference sequence). CDR3 length: 12 residues. In DNA form, the CDR3 reads TGCAGTGCTAGAGACAAAGGGCATACGCAGTATTTT. Its translation: CSARDKGHTQYF.

CDR3: CASTILGQAKNIQYF. In DNA form, the CDR3 reads TGTGCCAGCACCATTCTCGGTCAAGCCAAAAACATTCAGTACTTC. This chain uses TRBV12-3 or TRBV12-4 with TRBJ2-4; D is ambiguous. V gave up 7 bases and J gave up 0 bases, with 13 bases separating them. The CDR3 is 15 residues long.

The chain carries TRBV2 and TRBJ2-1; D perhaps matches TRBD1 (5 bases). The CDR3 consists of 13 residues. Germline V gene data show CDR1 as SNHLY and CDR2 as FYNNEI. The V end was cut by 4 bases, the J end by 7 bases, with 11 bases between. In DNA form, the CDR3 reads TGTGCCAGCAGTGCGGTCAGGGTGAATGAGCAGTTCTTC. Amino acids: CASSAVRVNEQFF.

There are a few counts of this clonotype. This chain links TRBV12-3 or TRBV12-4 with TRBJ2-1, with D maybe TRBD1 (5 bases). This CDR3 is built from 14 residues. V was cut by 7 bases and J by 6 bases, with 16 bases left in between. The CDR3 here is CASKGRPGRNEQFF. In DNA, the CDR3 is TGTGCCAGCAAGGGTCGCCCAGGGCGCAATGAGCAGTTCTTC.

The chain combines TRBV7-9 with TRBJ2-3; D call uncertain. CDR1 SEHNR and CDR2 FQNEAQ come from the germline V gene (reference sequence). The CDR3 sequence is 14 residues long. V was cut by 0 bases and J by 4 bases, with 8 bases left in between. The CDR3 DNA sequence: TGTGCCAGCAGCTTAGCAACCGCCTCAGATACGCAGTATTTT. This encodes CASSLATASDTQYF.

This clonotype has just a few counts. CDR3 sequence reads: CASSWGTGEETQYF. The CDR3 DNA follows: TGCGCCAGCAGCTGGGGGACAGGGGAAGAGACCCAGTACTTC. This sequence joins TRBV5-1 and TRBJ2-5, with 10 bases that match TRBD1. Germline trimming cut 3 bases from V and 3 bases from J; bases unmatched to any gene: 2. This CDR3 comprises 14 residues. CDR1 SGHRS and CDR2 YFSETQ come from the germline V gene.

Ten or more counts support this clonotype. The chain joins TRBV20-1 to TRBJ1-5; tentative D call: TRBD1 (5 bases). There are 13 residues in the CDR3. V was cut by 5 bases and J by 1 base, with 9 bases left in between. CDR1 and CDR2 (germline): DFQATT, SNEGSKA (reference sequence). DNA of the CDR3: TGCAGTGCTCGGGACCCGAGCAATCAGCCCCAGCATTTT. Amino acid sequence: CSARDPSNQPQHF.

This sequence joins TRBV5-1 and TRBJ2-3; perhaps TRBD2 as D (5 bases). Germline lookup yields CDR1 SGHRS and CDR2 YFSETQ. V lost 4 bases to trimming and J lost 0 bases, with 12 bases between them. The CDR3 length is 15 residues. The CDR3 protein is CASSPGLLSTDTQYF. The CDR3, as DNA: TGCGCCAGCAGCCCCGGACTCCTTAGCACAGATACGCAGTATTTT.

The rearrangement links TRBV29-1 to TRBJ2-1, with D tentatively TRBD1 or TRBD2 (5 bases each). V was pared by 6 bases and J by 9 bases, with 12 bases between. The CDR3 runs to 11 residues. Germline V gene lookup returns CDR1 SQVTM and CDR2 ANQGSEA. The CDR3 protein is CSVRGSVEQFF. The CDR3 DNA reads as TGCAGCGTGAGGGGATCGGTTGAGCAGTTCTTC.

This clonotype occurred many times. This chain uses TRBV5-1 with TRBJ2-4; 10 bases map to TRBD2. This CDR3 region has 17 residues. V gave up 0 bases and J gave up 0 bases; unmatched junction bases: 3. Germline-derived CDR1 and CDR2 are SGHRS and YFSETQ. CDR3 nucleotide sequence: TGCGCCAGCAGCTTGGTAGCGGGGGGACTAGCCAAAAACATTCAGTACTTC. This gives the protein CASSLVAGGLAKNIQYF.

The chain is built from TRBV24-1 and TRBJ2-1, with D perhaps matching TRBD1 (6 bases). Trimming removed 3 bases from V and 2 bases from J, with 13 bases in between. Germline-derived CDR1 and CDR2 are KGHDR and SFDVKD. This CDR3 has 16 residues. CDR3 bases: TGTGCCACCAGTGATCCCGTCCAGGGGACCTACAATGAGCAGTTCTTC. Translation: CATSDPVQGTYNEQFF.

Remarks on this clonotype: The junction does not match germline at one end; this may be a read error. The V and J genes are TRBV12-3 or TRBV12-4 and TRBJ2-1; a possible D gene is TRBD2 (6 bases). The CDR3 consists of 16 residues. The CDR3 DNA sequence: TGTGCCAGCAGTTTGTTCGGCCGGAGGGCCCGGGATGAGCAGTTCTTT. Translation: CASSLFGRRARDEQFF.

This clonotype was counted once. J is TRBJ1-1 and V is TRBV4-3; the match to TRBD1 covers 7 bases. This CDR3 is built from 14 residues. V lost 6 bases to trimming and J lost 5 bases; unmatched junction nucleotides: 9. Germline CDR1 and CDR2: LGHNA and YSLEER. The chain's CDR3 is CASRVTGAGTEAFF. The CDR3 nucleotides read TGCGCCAGCAGGGTTACAGGGGCCGGTACTGAAGCTTTCTTT.

The chain joins TRBV24-1 to TRBJ2-1; 12 positions agree with TRBD2. Per the germline V gene, CDR1 is KGHDR and CDR2 is SFDVKD. Trimming took 8 bases from V and 4 from J; bases not matched to a gene: 5. The CDR3 consists of 15 residues. This CDR3 reads CATKSTSGSYNEQFF. In DNA form, the CDR3 reads TGTGCCACCAAATCGACTAGCGGGAGTTACAATGAGCAGTTCTTC.

This clonotype showed up many times. The chain employs TRBV7-8 and TRBJ2-7; maybe TRBD2 (5 bases). The germline CDR1 and CDR2 sequences are SGHVS and FQNEAQ. The CDR3 is 14 residues long. V was pared by 1 base and J by 6 bases, with 13 bases between. The CDR3 here is CASSLVPSRGEQYF. The CDR3, as DNA: TGTGCCAGCAGCTTAGTCCCTAGTCGGGGCGAGCAGTACTTC.

This clonotype was counted at least ten times. The chain couples TRBV20-1 to TRBJ2-1; perhaps TRBD2 as D (6 bases). Trimming took 6 bases from V and 7 from J, leaving 10 bases between them. This CDR3 contains 11 residues. CDR1 is DFQATT, CDR2 SNEGSKA, per germline (reference sequence). The CDR3 region has the DNA TGCAGTGCCTCTAGCGTGAATGAGCAGTTCTTC. It specifies CSASSVNEQFF.

This chain connects TRBV12-3 or TRBV12-4 to TRBJ2-4; maybe TRBD2 (5 bases). The V and J ends lost 5 bases and 2 bases respectively, with 19 bases between them. This CDR3 has 17 residues. The CDR3 here is CASSPAPGVVTKNIQYF. The CDR3 DNA sequence: TGTGCCAGCAGTCCCGCGCCCGGGGTAGTCACCAAAAACATTCAGTACTTC.

The V gene is TRBV20-1, the J gene TRBJ2-6, with D maybe TRBD1 (6 bases). The CDR3 sequence is 15 residues long. Germline values: CDR1 DFQATT, CDR2 SNEGSKA (reference sequence). The V gene lost 3 bases and the J gene lost 0 bases, with 9 bases spanning the gap. The CDR3 loop reads CSASLTGSGANVLTF. CDR3 sequence (DNA): TGCAGTGCTAGCCTGACAGGCTCTGGGGCCAACGTCCTGACTTTC.

This clonotype was observed at least ten times. The rearrangement joins TRBV20-1 to TRBJ2-5, with 11 bases fitting TRBD2. Germline CDR1 reads DFQATT; CDR2 reads SNEGSKA (reference sequence). V trimming: 3 bases; J trimming: 5 bases; junction bases outside the gene matches: 2. This CDR3 region has 13 residues. In nucleotides, the CDR3 is TGCAGTGCTAGGCCTAGCGGGAGGGAGACCCAGTACTTC. Its translation: CSARPSGRETQYF.

J is TRBJ2-1 and V is TRBV12-3 or TRBV12-4, with D perhaps being TRBD1 or TRBD2 (6 bases each). V lost 7 bases and J lost 6, with 22 bases in between. The CDR3 sequence is 16 residues long. In nucleotides, the CDR3 is TGTGCCAGCAAGAGCGGTGGGGCAGGGGAGGCCAATGAGCAGTTCTTC. This encodes CASKSGGAGEANEQFF.